The 13 T cell receptor beta chains given below trace back to one sample, sequenced in a study of blood T cell repertoires in COVID-19. TCRdb's table, derived via immunoSEQ multiplex PCR, lists solely in-frame clones and lacks some. The sample yields some 260,000 clones, 80% to 90% seen once. The sequencing sample was made of PBMCs or T cells enriched from blood (not recorded which). Receptors were obtained from a young man with acute COVID-19.

This clone occurred a few times. Other DNA sequences within the sample encode an identical CDR3. The chain employs TRBV19 and TRBJ1-2, with 11 bases matching TRBD1. V was pared by 6 bases and J by 4 bases, with 4 bases of the junction left unmatched. In germline, CDR1 is LNHDA, CDR2 SQIVND (reference sequence). This CDR3 has 14 residues. CDR3 sequence reads: CASSAGTGGYGYTF. DNA of the CDR3: TGTGCCAGTAGCGCCGGGACAGGGGGCTATGGCTACACCTTC. The variable domain in full, completed from reference TRBV19 and TRBJ1-2, reads DGGITQSPKYLFRKEGQNVTLSCEQNLNHDAMYWYRQDPGQGLRLIYYSQIVNDFQKGDIAEGYSVSREKKESFPLTVTSAQKNPTAFYLCASSAGTGGYGYTFGSGTRLTVV.

The chain links TRBV7-8 to TRBJ1-1; D is ambiguous. Germline V gives CDR1 SGHVS, CDR2 FQNEAQ. This CDR3 spans 15 amino acids. The V and J ends lost 5 bases and 5 bases respectively, with 18 bases between them. The CDR3 DNA reads as TGTGCCAGCAGCGTAACGGGATTATCTATAACTGAAGCTTTCTTT. Translated, it gives CASSVTGLSITEAFF.

This chain's CDR3 is CASSVFGAASYTF. CDR3 DNA sequence: TGTGCCAGCAGCGTATTTGGGGCGGCCTCCTACACCTTC. This chain joins TRBV9 and TRBJ1-2; D is perhaps TRBD1 (5 bases). Trimming pared 1 base from V and 10 bases from J, leaving 14 bases between. The CDR3 contains 13 residues. From germline, CDR1 is SGDLS and CDR2 YYNGEE.

The chain is built from TRBV18 and TRBJ1-1; a possible D gene is TRBD1 (6 bases). This CDR3 region has 12 residues. In germline, CDR1 is KGHSH, CDR2 LQKENI. The V end was cut by 1 base, the J end by 7 bases, with 7 bases between. The CDR3 sequence: CASSPQGGEAFF. In nucleotides, the CDR3 is TGTGCCAGCTCACCACAAGGGGGTGAAGCTTTCTTT.

The chain combines TRBV5-1 with TRBJ2-1; perhaps TRBD2 as D (6 bases). This CDR3 region has 13 residues. With 4 bases removed from V and 8 bases from J, the gap between germline ends came to 13 bases. Looked up from germline, CDR1 is SGHRS and CDR2 is YFSETQ. Written as DNA, the CDR3 is TGCGCCAGCAGCCTGACTAGAGAGCATGAGCAGTTCTTC. It specifies CASSLTREHEQFF.

This clone turned up a few times. This sequence joins TRBV12-3 or TRBV12-4 and TRBJ2-3; a weak D match, TRBD1 (6 bases). Trimming cost V 6 bases and J 11 bases, with 18 bases left between them. The CDR3 loop spans 13 amino acids. The CDR3 sequence: CASRGALRGMQYF. The DNA for the CDR3 is TGTGCCAGCAGGGGGGCACTCCGCGGTATGCAGTATTTT.

This clone showed up just once. The rearrangement links TRBV5-6 to TRBJ2-7; TRBD1 is a possible D gene (5 bases). Trimming removed 1 base from V and 1 base from J, with 12 bases in between. The CDR3 has 15 residues. The germline CDR1 and CDR2 sequences are SGHDT and YYEEEE. In DNA form, the CDR3 reads TGTGCCAGCAGCTTGCAGCCTAGGGGTTCCTACGAGCAGTACGTC. As protein: CASSLQPRGSYEQYV.

The gene calls are TRBV11-3 and TRBJ2-2, with D tentatively TRBD1 (6 bases). The CDR3 extends over 13 amino acids. The V gene's germline CDR1 is SGHNT and CDR2 YENEEA. Trimming took 6 bases from V and 4 from J, leaving 9 bases between them. In DNA form, the CDR3 reads TGTGCCAGCAGTGGGACAATCACCGGGGAGCTGTTTTTT. This encodes CASSGTITGELFF. The whole variable domain, filled in from reference TRBV11-3 and TRBJ2-2, reads EAGVVQSPRYKIIEKKQPVAFWCNPISGHNTLYWYLQNLGQGPELLIRYENEEAVDDSQLPKDRFSAERLKGVDSTLKIQPAELGDSAVYLCASSGTITGELFFGEGSRLTVL.

This rearrangement joins TRBV28 to TRBJ1-2; possibly TRBD1 for D (6 bases). Looked up from germline, CDR1 is MDHEN and CDR2 is SYDVKM. V lost 10 bases to trimming and J lost 2 bases, with 8 bases between them. This CDR3 contains 11 residues. The CDR3 nucleotides read TGTGCCACCACAGGGAACTATGGCTACACCTTC. The encoded protein is CATTGNYGYTF.

This clone was observed once. The chain is built from TRBV2 and TRBJ2-2, with 8 bases identical to TRBD1. Germline V gene data show CDR1 as SNHLY and CDR2 as FYNNEI. The V segment lost 7 bases and the J segment 5 bases; nucleotides outside the gene matches: 6. This CDR3 has 14 residues. The CDR3 reads CASTRTGLTGELFF. In DNA form, the CDR3 reads TGTGCCAGCACGCGGACAGGGTTGACCGGGGAGCTGTTTTTT.

The genes are TRBV14 and TRBJ2-1, with D maybe TRBD2 (6 bases). Germline V CDR1 and CDR2: SGHDN, FVKESK. V was cut by 2 bases and J by 2 bases, with 10 bases left in between. This CDR3 region has 15 residues. The CDR3 here is CASSQRRGTYNEQFF. The CDR3 region has the DNA TGTGCCAGCAGCCAACGGCGGGGAACCTACAATGAGCAGTTCTTC.

J is TRBJ1-2 and V is TRBV28; D gene uncertain. CDR1 is MDHEN, CDR2 SYDVKM, per germline. Between the trimmed V and J ends, which lost 2 bases and 8 bases, there was a span of 15 bases. CDR3 length: 14 amino acids. CDR3 in DNA: TGTGCCAGCAGTTTAAGTCAGAGAACTATAGGCTACACCTTC. It codes for CASSLSQRTIGYTF.

Remarks on this clone: This same CDR3 is encoded by further DNA sequences in the sample. This rearrangement joins TRBV18 to TRBJ1-1; tentative D call: TRBD1 (6 bases). Germline V gene data show CDR1 as KGHSH and CDR2 as LQKENI. V was clipped by 6 bases and J by 1 base, with 12 bases between them. CDR3 length: 14 amino acids. This chain's CDR3 is CASSPGQGNTEAFF. CDR3 DNA sequence: TGTGCCAGCTCTCCGGGACAAGGGAACACTGAAGCTTTCTTT.